The rows below give T cell receptor beta chains drawn from one sample of a study of blood T cells in healthy people across ages. TCRdb called the 5' RACE reads again in MiXCR, with one record for every CDR3 protein. Among over 1.5 million distinct CDR3 sequences listed, 49% were seen once. The sequenced material came from blood. These receptors were obtained from a woman between 40 and 55 years old in good health. The CDR3 runs from the conserved cysteine through the conserved F or W.

v_call: TRBV5-1
j_call: TRBJ2-5
cdr3_aa: CASSLVTGVGDETQYF

v_call: TRBV20-1
j_call: TRBJ2-5
cdr3_aa: CSAIPGLAGETQYF

v_call: TRBV7-2
j_call: TRBJ1-2
cdr3_aa: CASSLLPGTGVGYTF

v_call: TRBV29-1
j_call: TRBJ2-5
cdr3_aa: CSVELWGVETQYF

v_call: TRBV7-2
j_call: TRBJ2-3
cdr3_aa: CASSLAAGGLDTQYF

v_call: TRBV10-2
j_call: TRBJ1-1
cdr3_aa: CASSGGTGGIGTEAFF

v_call: TRBV20-1
j_call: TRBJ1-5
cdr3_aa: CSARGQSNQPQHF

v_call: TRBV29-1
j_call: TRBJ2-7
cdr3_aa: CSVEDGRGGNEQYF

v_call: TRBV5-1
j_call: TRBJ2-1
cdr3_aa: CASSRGLTSNEQFF

v_call: TRBV12-3/TRBV12-4
j_call: TRBJ2-4
cdr3_aa: CASSLRIVGQRLENIQYF

v_call: TRBV20-1
j_call: TRBJ2-1
cdr3_aa: CSASSSGASNEQFF

v_call: TRBV20-1
j_call: TRBJ1-2
cdr3_aa: CSASGGTGRNYGYTF

v_call: TRBV3-1
j_call: TRBJ2-6
cdr3_aa: CASSPSEVLGANVLTF

v_call: TRBV6-6
j_call: NA
cdr3_aa: CASYRTPYEQYF

v_call: TRBV20-1
j_call: TRBJ2-3
cdr3_aa: CSARGSSGGMSADTQYF

v_call: TRBV5-6
j_call: TRBJ2-7
cdr3_aa: CASSSDLDRGEQYF

v_call: TRBV10-3
j_call: TRBJ2-5
cdr3_aa: CAVSDGSGGHCGQYF

v_call: TRBV12-3/TRBV12-4
j_call: TRBJ2-3
cdr3_aa: CASPGPYPDTQYF

v_call: TRBV18
j_call: TRBJ2-3
cdr3_aa: CASSPRTGVDTQYF

v_call: TRBV7-2
j_call: TRBJ1-2
cdr3_aa: CASSLAQNRSYGYTF

v_call: TRBV11-2
j_call: TRBJ1-2
cdr3_aa: CASSLNGVSGYTF

v_call: TRBV20-1
j_call: TRBJ2-3
cdr3_aa: CSSHRGAPPDTQYF

v_call: TRBV7-9
j_call: NA
cdr3_aa: CASSLARGSTYNEQYF

v_call: TRBV4-1
j_call: TRBJ2-7
cdr3_aa: CASSQETPSSYEQYF

v_call: TRBV10-3
j_call: TRBJ2-3
cdr3_aa: CAISLPGQGIDTQYF

v_call: TRBV11-2
j_call: TRBJ2-2
cdr3_aa: CASSSRLRGAPTGELFF

v_call: TRBV15
j_call: TRBJ2-3
cdr3_aa: CAASTSREQYF

v_call: TRBV27
j_call: TRBJ2-1
cdr3_aa: CASSLSLVGEQFF

v_call: TRBV6-5
j_call: TRBJ2-2
cdr3_aa: CASRWTESYTGELFF

v_call: TRBV20-1
j_call: TRBJ2-7
cdr3_aa: CSARGPRPDEQYF

v_call: TRBV6-2/TRBV6-3
j_call: TRBJ2-1
cdr3_aa: CASLSLVENEQFF

v_call: TRBV5-1
j_call: TRBJ2-3
cdr3_aa: CASSLVLGPDTQYF

v_call: TRBV20-1
j_call: TRBJ2-1
cdr3_aa: CSARGPGSYNEQFF

v_call: TRBV4-3
j_call: TRBJ2-7
cdr3_aa: CASSHLLTSHEQYF

v_call: TRBV29-1
j_call: TRBJ2-4
cdr3_aa: CSVAGGGNIQYF

v_call: TRBV4-3
j_call: TRBJ1-5
cdr3_aa: CASSQVVSSNQPQHF

v_call: TRBV20-1
j_call: TRBJ2-5
cdr3_aa: CSAARLAVGSETQYF

v_call: TRBV6-6
j_call: TRBJ1-5
cdr3_aa: CASSYKVGQGYNQPQHF

v_call: TRBV4-3
j_call: NA
cdr3_aa: CASSQSNHRDKNIQYF

v_call: TRBV29-1
j_call: TRBJ2-5
cdr3_aa: CSVEDPVQAETQYF

v_call: TRBV29-1
j_call: TRBJ1-2
cdr3_aa: CSVGSATNYGYTF

v_call: TRBV9
j_call: TRBJ2-6
cdr3_aa: CASSVEVGSLTSGANVLTF

v_call: TRBV5-6
j_call: TRBJ2-7
cdr3_aa: CASSLGGTLYEQYF

v_call: TRBV20-1
j_call: NA
cdr3_aa: CSAITGEETQYF

v_call: TRBV24-1
j_call: TRBJ2-1
cdr3_aa: CATSDLSQGSSYNEQFF

v_call: TRBV6-2/TRBV6-3
j_call: TRBJ2-1
cdr3_aa: CASLKQGRPYNEQFF

v_call: TRBV15
j_call: TRBJ2-5
cdr3_aa: CATSRGYGQTEETQYF

v_call: TRBV5-1
j_call: TRBJ2-3
cdr3_aa: CASSLEASDSTDTQYF

v_call: TRBV15
j_call: TRBJ1-4
cdr3_aa: CATSRGTGIIRGGEKLFF

v_call: TRBV27
j_call: TRBJ1-6
cdr3_aa: CASSSNGSDNSPLHF

v_call: TRBV3-1
j_call: NA
cdr3_aa: CASSPLDGGSRETQYF

v_call: TRBV7-2
j_call: TRBJ2-3
cdr3_aa: CASSTRRTDTQYF

v_call: TRBV25-1
j_call: TRBJ2-3
cdr3_aa: CASSGGAVDTQYF

v_call: TRBV29-1
j_call: TRBJ2-3
cdr3_aa: CSLKRGFGTDTQYF

v_call: TRBV27
j_call: TRBJ1-1
cdr3_aa: CASTSPAGTGCNTEAFF

v_call: TRBV20-1
j_call: TRBJ1-6
cdr3_aa: CSARTGVCNSPLHF

v_call: TRBV20-1
j_call: TRBJ2-7
cdr3_aa: CSARWDRGPYEQYF